The rows below give T cell receptor beta chains drawn from one sample of a study of post-analysis software for immune sequencing data. In TCRdb, the PCR reads were re-called with MiXCR into one record per CDR3 protein. The table shows hundreds of thousands of distinct CDR3 sequences, with 30% occurring only once. Input material: blood. All receptors come from a girl aged 10-17 years with multiple sclerosis. Each CDR3 is given with its conserved first and last residue. D genes are given only for firm matches. Expanded clones are given a class, and other clones once, few, many or no size at all.

TGTGCTAGTGTTTCTGGACAGACTGAAGCTTTCTTT CASVSGQTEAFF NA NA TRBJ1-1 TRBV12-5
TGTGCCAGCAGCTCCTCTAGGTTATCCGGGGAAGATACGCAGTATTTT CASSSSRLSGEDTQYF NA few TRBJ2-3 TRBV7-2
TGCAGTGCTAGAGCGGTGGCAGCCTATGGCTACACCTTC CSARAVAAYGYTF NA NA TRBJ1-2 TRBV20-1
TGTGCCAGTAAGTTATTCGGACTAGCGGGAAGGAATGAGCAGTTCTTC CASKLFGLAGRNEQFF TRBD2 few TRBJ2-1 TRBV6-2/TRBV6-3
TGTGCCAGCAGCTTAGGGGCAGAGGACAATACGCAGTATTTT CASSLGAEDNTQYF NA few TRBJ2-3 TRBV7-2
TGTGCCACCAGCAGACCCGGGACTAGCCTTGGGGAGACCCAGTACTTC CATSRPGTSLGETQYF TRBD2 few TRBJ2-5 TRBV15
TGCAGTGCTTATAGCGGGGGATACGAGCAGTACTTC CSAYSGGYEQYF TRBD2 many TRBJ2-7 TRBV20-1
TGCGCCAGCAGCCAAGCAGGGGTTGGCACTGAAGCTTTCTTT CASSQAGVGTEAFF NA NA TRBJ1-1 TRBV4-1
TGCGCCAGCAGCTTGGACGGGTGGGATGAAAAACTGTTTTTT CASSLDGWDEKLFF NA NA TRBJ1-4 TRBV5-1
TGCGCCAGCAGCTTTCTCTCCCTAAACACTGAAGCTTTCTTT CASSFLSLNTEAFF NA few TRBJ1-1 TRBV5-1
TGCAGTGGCGGGGGGGGCGATACGCAGTATTTT CSGGGGDTQYF TRBD2 NA TRBJ2-3 TRBV20-1
TGTGCCAGCAGTATTACCAGGGAGGTTTCGCAGACCCAGTACTTC CASSITREVSQTQYF NA few TRBJ2-5 TRBV28
TGTGCCAGCAGTTCACGGGAATGGTCCGGGGAGCTGTTTTTT CASSSREWSGELFF NA once TRBJ2-2 TRBV28
TGTGCCAGCCGTTTGGGACTAGCTTACAATGAGCAGTTCTTC CASRLGLAYNEQFF TRBD2 few TRBJ2-1 TRBV7-2
TGCGCCAGCAGCTTGGACGGGACAGGGGGCGACGAGCAGTACTTC CASSLDGTGGDEQYF TRBD1 NA TRBJ2-7 TRBV5-1
TGTGCCAGCAGTTTATCCCGGGGGCGTCCTCTTTGGCCCCAGCATTTT CASSLSRGRPLWPQHF NA NA TRBJ1-5 TRBV28
TGTGCCAGCAGTCTGTCTACAGGGTGGAATCAGCCCCAGCATTTT CASSLSTGWNQPQHF NA NA TRBJ1-5 TRBV6-2/TRBV6-3
TGTGCCAGCAGCTTAAGTGGGGCCTCTTGGGAGCAGTACTTC CASSLSGASWEQYF NA NA TRBJ2-7 TRBV7-9
TGTGCCAGCAGCTTAGATGGACTATCTTGGGAAAAACTGTTTTTT CASSLDGLSWEKLFF NA NA TRBJ1-4 TRBV7-2
TGCAGTGCTTCGCCGGGGACTAGAATCCCCAATGAGCAGTTCTTC CSASPGTRIPNEQFF TRBD2 NA TRBJ2-1 TRBV20-1
TGTGCCAGCAGTGAAGATCCAGGTCACATCTATGGCTACACCTTC CASSEDPGHIYGYTF NA NA TRBJ1-2 TRBV6-1
TGTGCCACCAGCAGAGATTTAAGGAGACAGGGCCTACCGAACACTGAAGCTTTCTTT CATSRDLRRQGLPNTEAFF TRBD1 NA TRBJ1-1 TRBV15
TGTGCCAGCAGTAAACTAGCGGGAGTTGCAGATACGCAGTATTTT CASSKLAGVADTQYF TRBD2 few TRBJ2-3 TRBV6-5
TGCGCCAGCAGTGAGTCGAAGGGGTTTGGTCAAGAGACCCAGTACTTC CASSESKGFGQETQYF NA NA TRBJ2-5 TRBV10-1
TGCAGCGCCAGGGGGGGGACCCTAAACATTCAGTACTTC CSARGGTLNIQYF NA few TRBJ2-4 TRBV29-1
TGTGCCAGCAGTCCTCGAAAGAATGAGCAGTTCTTC CASSPRKNEQFF NA few TRBJ2-1 TRBV28
TGTGCCAGCAGTCACCGGGACAGGGATTTGGAGACCCAGTACTTC CASSHRDRDLETQYF TRBD1 few TRBJ2-5 TRBV7-8
TGTGACAGCAGCTTATGGTCTTTGGATGCTTTCTTT CDSSLWSLDAFF NA NA TRBJ1-1 TRBV7-2
TGCAGTGCTAGATTACAGACGAGCAATCAGCCCCAGCATTTT CSARLQTSNQPQHF NA NA TRBJ1-5 TRBV20-1
TGCAGTGCCCCTCGGCGGGAGGGCGCCTACAATGAGCAGTTCTTC CSAPRREGAYNEQFF TRBD2 NA TRBJ2-1 TRBV20-1
TGTGCCAGCAGTTACCAGGGGGTAACATACTATGGCTACACCTTC CASSYQGVTYYGYTF TRBD1 few TRBJ1-2 TRBV12-3/TRBV12-4
TGTGCCAGCAACAGGGGGGGACTAGCGTCATCCTACGAGCAGTACTTC CASNRGGLASSYEQYF TRBD2 few TRBJ2-7 TRBV7-2
TGTGCCAGCAGCTCTATCCAAGAGACCCAGTACTTC CASSSIQETQYF NA many TRBJ2-5 TRBV7-2
TGCAGCGTTGAATACACTCCGGGACAGGGAATGGTGGAGACCCAGTACTTC CSVEYTPGQGMVETQYF TRBD1 NA TRBJ2-5 TRBV29-1
TGTGCCAGCAGTTTTACAGGGGCGGGTAGAAAAACCCAGTACTTC CASSFTGAGRKTQYF TRBD1 NA TRBJ2-5 TRBV28
TGTGCCAGCACCAATCGTATAACAGGGACGAACACTGAAGCTTTCTTT CASTNRITGTNTEAFF NA few TRBJ1-1 TRBV7-9
TGTGCCAGCAGCCTATCTCAGGCAAATAGCAATCAGCCCCAGCATTTT CASSLSQANSNQPQHF NA few TRBJ1-5 TRBV12-3/TRBV12-4
TGTGCCAGCAGCTTCCCGGCAGGGGGGAATGAGCAGTTCTTC CASSFPAGGNEQFF NA few TRBJ2-1 TRBV5-4
TGTGCCAGCAGCTGGACAGGCGGGCAAAGCGAGCAGTACTTC CASSWTGGQSEQYF TRBD1 NA TRBJ2-7 TRBV7-2
TGTGCCAGCAGCTCCCTCGTGGGCACTGAAGCTTTCTTT CASSSLVGTEAFF NA NA TRBJ1-1 TRBV9
TGTGCCAGCAGTGGGCTAGAACTGGCGAATTCGCCCCTCCACTTT CASSGLELANSPLHF NA NA TRBJ1-6 TRBV6-1
TGTGCCAGCAGCCAAGATGGGAGGGGAGGGCCCTTCTCGAGCGAGCAGTACTTC CASSQDGRGGPFSSEQYF TRBD2 NA TRBJ2-7 TRBV4-2
TGCGCCAGCAGCCATGGGGGAGGCTACGAGCAGTACTTC CASSHGGGYEQYF NA few TRBJ2-7 TRBV4-1
TGCAGTGCTAGACCCCAGGGCGCTGGAAACACCATATATTTT CSARPQGAGNTIYF NA NA TRBJ1-3 TRBV20-1
TGTGCCAGCAGTTTAAGTAGTTGTGTGCAGTACTTC CASSLSSCVQYF NA few TRBJ2-7 TRBV12-3/TRBV12-4
TGCAGCGTCGCCCGCCTTCAAGAGACCCAGTACTTC CSVARLQETQYF NA many TRBJ2-5 TRBV29-1
TGCAGCTACCATGGGGGGACTAACTATGGCTACACCTTC CSYHGGTNYGYTF NA NA TRBJ1-2 TRBV29-1
TGTGCCTGCAGTTTAACTCCGCTAGCGGGCTCCAATGAGCAGTTCTTC CACSLTPLAGSNEQFF TRBD2 NA TRBJ2-1 TRBV27
TGTGCCAGCAACCTTCAGGGCAATGAGCAGTTCTTC CASNLQGNEQFF NA NA TRBJ2-1 TRBV5-4
TGTGCCACCAGTGATTTCACACAGGGCACAGATACGCAGTATTTT CATSDFTQGTDTQYF NA NA TRBJ2-3 TRBV24-1
TGTGCCAGCAGTGCAGACTCGATTACAGATACGCAGTATTTT CASSADSITDTQYF NA few TRBJ2-3 TRBV6-4
TGTGCCGATCGACAGGGGAGTTTTGCAGATACGCAGTATTTT CADRQGSFADTQYF TRBD1 NA TRBJ2-3 TRBV2
TGCAGTGCTATTCTGACAGGGGTTTTATACGAGCAGTACTTC CSAILTGVLYEQYF TRBD1 NA TRBJ2-7 TRBV20-1
TGTGCCAGTAGTATTTCACGGCGGGAGGGCTACGAGCAGTACTTC CASSISRREGYEQYF TRBD2 NA TRBJ2-7 TRBV19
TGTGCCAGCAGTTATCCCAGGGACCCCCAAGAGACCCAGTACTTC CASSYPRDPQETQYF NA few TRBJ2-5 TRBV6-2/TRBV6-3
TGTGCCAGCAGCGGCACAGGGGGCCGGAATGAGCAGTTCTTC CASSGTGGRNEQFF TRBD1 few TRBJ2-1 TRBV3-1
TGCAGTGCTAGAGAGGGGACAGGGCCAGGCGGCTACACCTTC CSAREGTGPGGYTF TRBD1 few TRBJ1-2 TRBV20-1
TGCAGTGCTGAACAAGAGGGCGAGAGCACAGATACGCAGTATTTT CSAEQEGESTDTQYF NA few TRBJ2-3 TRBV20-1
TGTGCCAGCAGCTTAGCGAGTGACAGGGGGTCTTATGAGCAGTTCTTC CASSLASDRGSYEQFF TRBD1 few TRBJ2-1 TRBV7-2